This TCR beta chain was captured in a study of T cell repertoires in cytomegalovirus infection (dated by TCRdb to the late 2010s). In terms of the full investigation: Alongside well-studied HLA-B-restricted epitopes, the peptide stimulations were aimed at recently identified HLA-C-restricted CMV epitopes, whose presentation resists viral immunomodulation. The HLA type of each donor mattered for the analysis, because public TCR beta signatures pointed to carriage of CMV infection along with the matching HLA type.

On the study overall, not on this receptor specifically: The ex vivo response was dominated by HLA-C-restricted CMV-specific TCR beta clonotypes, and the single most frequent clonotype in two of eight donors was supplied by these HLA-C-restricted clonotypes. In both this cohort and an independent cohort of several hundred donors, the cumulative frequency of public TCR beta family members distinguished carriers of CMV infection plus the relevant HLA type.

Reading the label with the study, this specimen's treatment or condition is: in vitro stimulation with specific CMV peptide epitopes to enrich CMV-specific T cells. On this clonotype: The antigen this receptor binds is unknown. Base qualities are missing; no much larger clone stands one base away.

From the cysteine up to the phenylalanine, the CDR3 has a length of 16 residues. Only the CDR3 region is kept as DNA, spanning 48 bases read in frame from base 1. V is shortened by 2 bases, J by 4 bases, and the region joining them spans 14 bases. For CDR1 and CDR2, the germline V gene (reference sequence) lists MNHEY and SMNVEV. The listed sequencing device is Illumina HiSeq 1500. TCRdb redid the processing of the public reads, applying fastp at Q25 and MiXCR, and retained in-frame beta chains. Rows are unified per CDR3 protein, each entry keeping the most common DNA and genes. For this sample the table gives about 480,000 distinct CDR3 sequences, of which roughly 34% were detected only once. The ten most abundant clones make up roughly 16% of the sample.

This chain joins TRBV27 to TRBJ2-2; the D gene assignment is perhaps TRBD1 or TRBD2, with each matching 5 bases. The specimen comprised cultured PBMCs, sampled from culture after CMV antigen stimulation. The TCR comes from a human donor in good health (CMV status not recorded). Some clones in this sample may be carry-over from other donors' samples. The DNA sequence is TGTGCCAGCAGTTTAAAGGCCGGGACCCCCACCGGGGAGCTGTTTTTT. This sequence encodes CASSLKAGTPTGELFF.